The 2 T cell receptor beta chains in this list originate from one sample, sequenced in a study of vaccination effects on CD4 cells after COVID-19 (dated by TCRdb to the early 2020s). For these receptors, no antigen is known. After less than 13 days of culture, CD4+ T cells were isolated with the EasySep CD4+ T cell isolation kit. PCR-confirmed SARS-CoV-2 infection had occurred in convalescent patients between March and December 2020, before the Alpha, Beta and Delta variants emerged in the United States. Two doses of either the BNT162b2 or the mRNA-1273 mRNA SARS-CoV-2 vaccine were administered to participants. Libraries were built with the immunoSEQ multiplex PCR assay. TCRdb re-hosts the immuneACCESS table, in-frame sequences only. Its copies lack some clones; in the studies checked, an unresolved V gene accounts for under half of them, and the cause for the rest is not known. The sample data list nearly 50,000 clones, and nearly 75% of these were observed just once. The ten largest clones add up to approximately 5.4% of the sample.

The source material was CD4+ T cells from PBMCs cultured without peptide, sampled after COVID-19 vaccination. The receptors stem from a human donor who had a prior SARS-CoV-2 infection.

The chain joins TRBV2 to TRBJ2-7; 8 positions agree with TRBD1. Unmatched junction bases numbered 7, after V lost 6 bases and J lost 6 bases. The CDR3 has 13 amino acids. Germline V CDR1 and CDR2: SNHLY, FYNNEI. The CDR3 is CASRATGAREQYF. For the CDR3, the DNA is TGTGCCAGCAGAGCGACAGGGGCTCGCGAGCAGTACTTC.

The V call is TRBV4-2, the J call TRBJ2-3; D uncertain. Trimming removed 2 bases at V and 6 bases at J, with 15 bases between. CDR1 and CDR2 from the germline V gene are LGHNA and YNFKEQ. This CDR3 is 15 amino acids long. The CDR3 reads CASSQTAELGDTQYF. CDR3 DNA: TGTGCCAGCAGCCAAACTGCGGAACTTGGGGATACGCAGTATTTT.